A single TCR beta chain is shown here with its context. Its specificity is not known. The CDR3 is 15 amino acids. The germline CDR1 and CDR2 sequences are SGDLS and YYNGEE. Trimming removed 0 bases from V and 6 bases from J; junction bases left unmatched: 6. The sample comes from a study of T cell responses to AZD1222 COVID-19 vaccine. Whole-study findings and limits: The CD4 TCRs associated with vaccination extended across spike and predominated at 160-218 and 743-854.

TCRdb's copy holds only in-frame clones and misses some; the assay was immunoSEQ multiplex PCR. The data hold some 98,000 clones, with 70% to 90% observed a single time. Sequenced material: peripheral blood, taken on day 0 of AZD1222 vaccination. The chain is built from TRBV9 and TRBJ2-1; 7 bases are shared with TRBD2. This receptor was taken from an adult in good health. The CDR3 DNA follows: TGTGCCAGCAGCGTAGGGGTCCAGCGGGGCAATGAGCAGTTCTTC. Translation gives CASSVGVQRGNEQFF.